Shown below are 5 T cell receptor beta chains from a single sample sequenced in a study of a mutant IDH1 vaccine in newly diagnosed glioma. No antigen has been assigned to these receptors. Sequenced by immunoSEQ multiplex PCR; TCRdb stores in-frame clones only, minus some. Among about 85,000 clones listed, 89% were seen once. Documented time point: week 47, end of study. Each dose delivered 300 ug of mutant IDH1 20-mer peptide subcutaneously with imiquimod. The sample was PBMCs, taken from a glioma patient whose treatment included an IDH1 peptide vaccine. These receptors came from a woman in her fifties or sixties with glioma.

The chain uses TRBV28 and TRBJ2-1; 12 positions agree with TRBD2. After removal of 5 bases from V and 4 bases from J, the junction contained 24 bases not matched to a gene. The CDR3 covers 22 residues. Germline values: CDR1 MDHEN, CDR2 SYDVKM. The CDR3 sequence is CASSGVTSGRHLDEGGYNEQFF. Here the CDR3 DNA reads TGTGCCAGCAGTGGGGTAACTAGCGGGAGGCACCTGGACGAGGGAGGGTACAATGAGCAGTTCTTC.

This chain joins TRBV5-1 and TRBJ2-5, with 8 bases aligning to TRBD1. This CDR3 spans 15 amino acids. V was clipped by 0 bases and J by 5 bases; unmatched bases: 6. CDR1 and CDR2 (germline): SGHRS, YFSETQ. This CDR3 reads CASSLVAGGEETQYF. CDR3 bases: TGCGCCAGCAGCTTGGTAGCAGGGGGCGAGGAGACCCAGTACTTC.

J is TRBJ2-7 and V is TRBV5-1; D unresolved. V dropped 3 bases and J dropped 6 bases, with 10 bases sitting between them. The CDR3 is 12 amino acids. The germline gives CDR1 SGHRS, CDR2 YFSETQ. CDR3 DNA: TGCGCCAGCAGCTCCCCCGTTGGCGAGCAGTACTTC. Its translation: CASSSPVGEQYF.

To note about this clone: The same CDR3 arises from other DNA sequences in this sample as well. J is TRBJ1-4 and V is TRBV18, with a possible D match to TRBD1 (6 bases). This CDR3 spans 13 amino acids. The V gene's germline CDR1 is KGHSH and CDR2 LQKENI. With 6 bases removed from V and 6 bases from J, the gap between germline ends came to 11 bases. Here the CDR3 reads CASSPGADEKLFF. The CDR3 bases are TGTGCCAGCTCCCCAGGGGCCGATGAAAAACTGTTTTTT.

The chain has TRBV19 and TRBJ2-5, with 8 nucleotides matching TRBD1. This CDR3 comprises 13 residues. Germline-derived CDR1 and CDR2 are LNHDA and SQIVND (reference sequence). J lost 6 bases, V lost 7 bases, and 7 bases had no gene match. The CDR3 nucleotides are TGTGCCAGTACTGCGACAGGGGCGCAGACCCAGTACTTC. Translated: CASTATGAQTQYF. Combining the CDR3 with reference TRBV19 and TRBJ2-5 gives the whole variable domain DGGITQSPKYLFRKEGQNVTLSCEQNLNHDAMYWYRQDPGQGLRLIYYSQIVNDFQKGDIAEGYSVSREKKESFPLTVTSAQKNPTAFYLCASTATGAQTQYFGPGTRLLVL.